Below, 3 T cell receptor beta chains from the same sample are listed, as sequenced in a study of T cell responses to AZD1222 COVID-19 vaccine. The data were produced by immunoSEQ multiplex PCR, yet TCRdb's version contains in-frame clones alone and is incomplete. The sample includes roughly 120,000 clones, roughly 84% of them seen just once. The sample consisted of peripheral blood, taken on day 0 of AZD1222 vaccination. The receptor source for this set is an adult in good health.

This chain links TRBV5-5 with TRBJ2-2; 10 bases line up with TRBD1. Losses at the gene ends were 2 bases for V and 0 bases for J; bases not matched to a gene: 7. In germline, CDR1 is SGHKS, CDR2 YYEKEE (reference sequence). The CDR3 runs to 18 residues. The CDR3 sequence is CASSFQGQGSSNTGELFF. Written as DNA, the CDR3 is TGTGCCAGCAGCTTTCAGGGACAGGGGTCTTCGAACACCGGGGAGCTGTTTTTT.

The count of this clone is one. The genes are TRBV2 and TRBJ1-2; tentatively, D is TRBD1 (5 bases). Trimming took 6 bases from V and 4 from J, leaving 15 bases between them. CDR3 length: 14 residues. Germline CDR1 and CDR2: SNHLY and FYNNEI. The CDR3 DNA sequence: TGTGCCAGCAGCCCGTCGGGGCCCCTCTATGGCTACACCTTC. Its translation is CASSPSGPLYGYTF. Filled out from reference TRBV2 and TRBJ1-2, the complete variable domain reads EPEVTQTPSHQVTQMGQEVILRCVPISNHLYFYWYRQILGQKVEFLVSFYNNEISEKSEIFDDQFSVERPDGSNFTLKIRSTKLEDSAMYFCASSPSGPLYGYTFGSGTRLTVV.

The chain has TRBV7-3 and TRBJ2-1; TRBD2 agrees at 7 bases. Trimming removed 5 bases from V and 0 bases from J; junction bases left unmatched: 7. The CDR3 has 16 amino acids. Germline V gene sequence: CDR1 SGHTA, CDR2 FQGTGA. The CDR3 is CASSRAVAGSYNEQFF. CDR3 coding DNA: TGTGCCAGCAGCCGAGCTGTAGCGGGCTCCTACAATGAGCAGTTCTTC.